The text below deals with one T cell receptor beta chain. This entry comes from a study of control samples from healthy donors and cancer patients. Produced via immunoSEQ multiplex PCR; TCRdb's table is partial and in-frame only. The sample records about 95,000 clones, about 89% being singletons. The sequence was collected from a woman aged 25 to 39 in good health. Sequencing used blood.

Written as DNA, the CDR3 is TGTGCCAGCAGCTTACAGGGTAGCTATGGCTACACCTTC. Translating it yields CASSLQGSYGYTF. The rearrangement uses TRBV6-5 and TRBJ1-2; tentative D call: TRBD1 (6 bases). Trimming took 6 bases from V and 4 from J, leaving 12 bases between them. This CDR3 region has 13 residues. Germline CDR1 and CDR2: MNHEY and SVGAGI.